This TCR beta chain was found in a study of PD-L1 blockade in urothelial cancer. This clone was counted only a few times. Documented time point: peripheral blood 6 weeks after treatment start. Clones were sequenced by immunoSEQ multiplex PCR, and TCRdb holds only the in-frame ones, with some missing. The table records more than 60,000 clones, roughly 86% of them present only once. The V end lost 4 bases, the J end lost 4 bases, and 10 bases lay between the germline ends. Germline V gives CDR1 ENHRY, CDR2 SYGVKD. The CDR3 consists of 13 residues. The sequencing here drew on PBMCs, taken around atezolizumab (anti-PD-L1) treatment. This TCR was recovered from a man aged 55 to 70 with urothelial cancer. V is TRBV10-3 and J is TRBJ1-1; TRBD1 might be the D (6 bases). The CDR3 region is CAISVGGLTEAFF. The CDR3 DNA is TGTGCCATCAGTGTTGGGGGCCTCACTGAAGCTTTCTTT.